Presented here are 27 T cell receptor beta chains from one specimen sequenced in a study of cytomegalovirus exposure and HLA in healthy donors. The study ran its PCR with 60 Vbeta and 13 Jbeta primers. The data were produced by immunoSEQ multiplex PCR, yet TCRdb's version contains in-frame clones alone and is incomplete. This sample carries a few hundred thousand clones, around 79% of them seen once, and the ten largest clones take 0.2% to 0.25%. The sequenced sample consisted of PBMCs. All receptors derive from a girl aged 2-9 years in good health and CMV-seronegative.

The genes are TRBV19 and TRBJ1-1; 7 bases match TRBD1. V lost 5 bases, J lost 2 bases, and 5 bases stayed unmatched. The CDR3 totals 14 residues. Germline V gene sequence: CDR1 LNHDA, CDR2 SQIVND (reference sequence). The CDR3 DNA reads as TGTGCCAGTAGTTCCGGGACAGCCAACACTGAAGCTTTCTTT. Protein product: CASSSGTANTEAFF.

This chain links TRBV6-5 with TRBJ1-2; 8 positions match TRBD1. The CDR3 has 16 residues. V dropped 2 bases and J dropped 8; count of bases not matched to a gene: 13. Germline V gene lookup returns CDR1 MNHEY and CDR2 SVGAGI. The CDR3 DNA sequence: TGTGCCAGCAGTTACGACGCAGGGGGCGCGAGGGAGGGCTACACCTTC. This translates into CASSYDAGGAREGYTF.

This clone showed up just a few times. This chain joins TRBV14 and TRBJ1-1, with D possibly being TRBD1 (6 bases). The V end was cut by 1 base, the J end by 10 bases, with 13 bases between. Germline CDR1 and CDR2: SGHDN and FVKESK. CDR3 length: 13 residues. The CDR3 DNA sequence: TGTGCCAGCAGCCAAGTAGGGACACGCGGAGCTTTCTTT. Protein: CASSQVGTRGAFF.

The rearrangement links TRBV4-1 to TRBJ1-2; TRBD1 matches at 7 bases. The CDR3 runs 16 residues. With V trimmed by 5 bases and J by 0 bases, 9 bases remained unmatched. Germline loops: CDR1 MGHRA, CDR2 YSYEKL. In nucleotides, the CDR3 is TGCGCCAGCAGCGCACCGGGGACAGCCGCTAACTATGGCTACACCTTC. Amino acid sequence: CASSAPGTAANYGYTF.

The chain uses TRBV12-5 and TRBJ1-2, with D unclear. The CDR3 loop spans 12 amino acids. V lost 6 bases, J lost 4 bases, and 9 bases lay in between. Per the germline V gene, CDR1 is LGHNT and CDR2 is FRNRAP. DNA of the CDR3: TGTGCTAGTGGGACAAGTCTCTATGGCTACACCTTC. This gives the protein CASGTSLYGYTF.

J is TRBJ2-7 and V is TRBV19; D perhaps matches TRBD2 (6 bases). Germline V CDR1 and CDR2: LNHDA, SQIVND (reference sequence). CDR3 length equals 15 residues. Trimming took 2 bases from V and 2 from J, leaving 13 bases between them. The DNA of the CDR3 is TGTGCCAGTAGTATAATGTGGGGGGACCCCTACGAGCAGTACTTC. It is translated as CASSIMWGDPYEQYF.

The rearrangement joins TRBV27 to TRBJ2-7, with TRBD1 matching 8 bases. J was trimmed by 4 bases and V by 4 bases; bases with no gene match: 9. CDR3 length: 15 amino acids. Germline V lookup: CDR1 MNHEY, CDR2 SMNVEV (reference sequence). CDR3 sequence (DNA): TGTGCCAGCAGTTCCGTTGGGGACAGGATTTACGAGCAGTACTTC. It codes for CASSSVGDRIYEQYF.

The chain employs TRBV7-9 and TRBJ2-3; TRBD1 aligns across 8 bases. The CDR3 totals 18 residues. Per germline, CDR1 SEHNR and CDR2 FQNEAQ (reference sequence). J lost 5 bases, V lost 5 bases, and 18 bases had no gene match. CDR3 nucleotide sequence: TGTGCCAGCAGCACCTTAGGTAGGGCAGGGGGCTTTAGAGATACGCAGTATTTT. It codes for CASSTLGRAGGFRDTQYF.

The V call is TRBV14, the J call TRBJ2-1; no clear D. The V and J ends lost 1 base and 7 bases respectively, with 17 bases between them. The CDR3 has 16 amino acids. The germline V gene encodes CDR1 SGHDN and CDR2 FVKESK. The chain's CDR3 is CASSQVSASFRNEQFF. The CDR3 nucleotides read TGTGCCAGCAGCCAAGTGAGCGCCTCCTTTCGTAATGAGCAGTTCTTC.

The chain has TRBV4-1 and TRBJ1-1, with D perhaps matching TRBD1 (5 bases). Germline CDR1 reads MGHRA; CDR2 reads YSYEKL. The ends were cut back, 4 bases at V and 3 bases at J, with 12 bases in the middle. This CDR3 is built from 14 residues. CDR3 nucleotides: TGCGCCAGCAGCCGCCGGGGGAGGGACACTGAAGCTTTCTTT. Translating gives CASSRRGRDTEAFF.

The rearrangement uses TRBV19 and TRBJ2-7; 7 bases agree with TRBD2. With 9 bases clipped from V and 1 base from J, the junction kept 9 bases outside the gene matches. The CDR3 covers 14 residues. The germline gives CDR1 LNHDA, CDR2 SQIVND (reference sequence). CDR3 DNA sequence: TGTGCCAGCCGCCCCGCTAGCGGATCCTACGAGCAGTACTTC. Translating it yields CASRPASGSYEQYF.

The V call is TRBV6-5, the J call TRBJ1-2, with TRBD1 as a possible D gene (6 bases). This CDR3 region has 13 residues. Trimming removed 2 bases at V and 8 bases at J, with 12 bases between. Germline CDR1 MNHEY, CDR2 SVGAGI. The CDR3 DNA is TGTGCCAGCAGTTACCAGGGGAGGGACGGCTACACCTTC. As protein: CASSYQGRDGYTF.

V is TRBV5-1 and J is TRBJ1-2; tentative D call: TRBD1 (6 bases). V lost 7 bases, J lost 5 bases, and 21 bases lay in between. CDR1 is SGHRS, CDR2 YFSETQ, per germline. The CDR3 extends over 15 amino acids. The DNA of the CDR3 is TGCGCCAGCTTCGTAGAAGGCGGTCAGGGGTATGGCTACACCTTC. Translation: CASFVEGGQGYGYTF.

This clone was seen a single time. V and J are TRBV7-9 and TRBJ2-1, with D perhaps matching TRBD2 (5 bases). This CDR3 spans 17 amino acids. The V end lost 3 bases, the J end lost 0 bases, and 15 bases lay between the germline ends. Germline values: CDR1 SEHNR, CDR2 FQNEAQ (reference sequence). The CDR3 is CASSFSFAGDSYNEQFF. CDR3 sequence (DNA): TGTGCCAGCAGCTTCAGTTTCGCGGGCGACTCCTACAATGAGCAGTTCTTC.

The chain combines TRBV7-9 with TRBJ2-6; no reliable D call. V was trimmed by 5 bases and J by 0 bases, leaving 8 bases between them. Germline V gene lookup returns CDR1 SEHNR and CDR2 FQNEAQ (reference sequence). CDR3 size: 15 residues. The CDR3 region is CASSPANSGANVLTF. The DNA for the CDR3 is TGTGCCAGCAGCCCTGCTAACTCTGGGGCCAACGTCCTGACTTTC.

Only one count was recorded for this clone. The chain carries TRBV5-6 and TRBJ1-2; maybe TRBD1 (5 bases). The V and J ends lost 2 bases and 3 bases respectively, with 11 bases between them. The CDR3 loop spans 14 amino acids. The germline gives CDR1 SGHDT, CDR2 YYEEEE. The CDR3 nucleotides read TGTGCCAGCAGCTTAACGTGGGGGGACTATGGCTACACCTTC. Translating it yields CASSLTWGDYGYTF.

V and J are TRBV9 and TRBJ2-3, with a possible D match to TRBD2 (6 bases). Trimming left V 2 bases short and J 7 bases short, with 17 bases between. The CDR3 is 15 amino acids. Germline V gene lookup returns CDR1 SGDLS and CDR2 YYNGEE. Here the CDR3 DNA reads TGTGCCAGCAGCGTTAGCGGCTTCGGGTCTTATACGCAGTATTTT. Protein sequence: CASSVSGFGSYTQYF.

The chain couples TRBV27 to TRBJ1-6, with TRBD1 matching 8 bases. CDR3 length: 15 amino acids. CDR1 and CDR2 (germline): MNHEY, SMNVEV (reference sequence). The V gene end was trimmed by 4 bases and the J gene end by 10 bases; junction bases not matched to a gene: 9. CDR3 coding DNA: TGTGCCAGCAGTTACCTCTCAGGGGGCGGATCACCCCTCCACTTT. It codes for CASSYLSGGGSPLHF.

This sequence joins TRBV5-1 and TRBJ2-7, with D possibly TRBD2 on 5 matching bases. The V end lost 1 base, the J end lost 2 bases, and 7 bases lay between the germline ends. Germline CDR1 is SGHRS and CDR2 is YFSETQ. CDR3 length equals 13 residues. The CDR3 DNA is TGCGCCAGCAGCTTGACTAGTACCTACGAGCAGTACTTC. It translates to CASSLTSTYEQYF.

With respect to this clone: The junction does not match germline at one end; this may be a read error. The rearrangement links TRBV7-6 to TRBJ2-1; TRBD2 matches at 14 bases. There are 15 residues in the CDR3. The germline gives CDR1 SGHVS, CDR2 FNYEAQ. The CDR3 region is CASSLGTSGGNERFF. The CDR3 nucleotides read TGTGCCAGCAGCTTGGGGACTAGCGGGGGCAATGAGCGGTTCTTC.

The gene calls are TRBV5-6 and TRBJ1-1; 9 bases line up with TRBD1. CDR1 and CDR2 (germline): SGHDT, YYEEEE. The CDR3 runs 15 residues. The V segment lost 2 bases and the J segment 6 bases; nucleotides outside the gene matches: 8. The CDR3 sequence: CASSLQGASLAEAFF. CDR3 nucleotide sequence: TGTGCCAGCAGCTTACAGGGGGCAAGTTTAGCTGAAGCTTTCTTT.

This clone was detected only a few times. The V gene is TRBV5-6, the J gene TRBJ2-7; D is possibly TRBD2 (5 bases). With 4 bases removed from V and 1 base from J, the gap between germline ends came to 12 bases. The CDR3 runs 14 residues. Germline V CDR1 and CDR2: SGHDT, YYEEEE. The CDR3 protein is CASSPGLGSYEQYF. The CDR3 DNA follows: TGTGCCAGCAGCCCCGGACTGGGATCCTACGAGCAGTACTTC.

The chain uses TRBV4-1 and TRBJ1-2, with 9 bases that match TRBD1. Germline V CDR1 and CDR2: MGHRA, YSYEKL. V was clipped by 10 bases and J by 4 bases; unmatched bases: 4. The CDR3 has 12 amino acids. The chain's CDR3 is CATRGQGYGYTF. The CDR3 nucleotides read TGCGCCACAAGGGGACAGGGCTATGGCTACACCTTC.

This rearrangement joins TRBV6-1 to TRBJ1-2; D is unresolved. V dropped 8 bases and J dropped 3 bases, with 10 bases sitting between them. This CDR3 has 12 amino acids. In germline, CDR1 is MNHNS, CDR2 SASEGT. CDR3 DNA sequence: TGTGCCAGCGGAGAGGACTACTATGGCTACACCTTC. Protein: CASGEDYYGYTF.

The chain uses TRBV6-1 and TRBJ1-2; D gene uncertain. The germline V gene has CDR1 MNHNS and CDR2 SASEGT. This CDR3 contains 13 residues. Trimming cost V 6 bases and J 8 bases, with 16 bases left between them. The CDR3 region is CASRKQLIEGYTF. The CDR3 DNA follows: TGTGCCAGCAGAAAGCAACTAATTGAGGGCTACACCTTC.

V gene TRBV6-5 combines with J gene TRBJ1-2; 10 nucleotides match TRBD1. This CDR3 spans 15 amino acids. Germline CDR1 and CDR2: MNHEY and SVGAGI. V shed 0 bases and J 8 bases; nucleotides not matched to a gene: 6. The CDR3 nucleotides read TGTGCCAGCAGTTACTCGAAGACAGGGGGCGCCGGCTACACCTTC. Translated: CASSYSKTGGAGYTF.

CDR3 loop: CASSQGEDYGYTF. For the CDR3, the DNA is TGTGCCAGCAGTCAGGGGGAGGACTATGGCTACACCTTC. The chain recombines TRBV2 with TRBJ1-2, with 7 bases aligning to TRBD1. This CDR3 is built from 13 residues. Germline lookup yields CDR1 SNHLY and CDR2 FYNNEI. J gave up 3 bases and V 5 bases, and 3 bases lay outside the gene matches.